The next 20 T cell receptor beta chains were all read from a single sample in a study of T-cell reconstitution after alpha-beta-depleted transplantation in children. Unique molecular identifiers featured in how the TCRbeta library was prepared. MiXCR, applied by TCRdb to the PCR reads, yields one record per CDR3 protein. This table has hundreds of thousands of distinct CDR3 sequences, around 16% appearing once. The material was PBMCs, mostly from graft donor cells, obtained 360 days after TCRalphabeta/CD19-depleted stem cell transplant. Receptors originate from a male patient aged 2 to 10 who had a stem cell transplant for acute lymphoblastic leukemia, so the T cells may come from the graft donor.

This clonotype was observed a handful of times. This chain uses TRBV7-9 with TRBJ2-3; D gene unclear. Germline CDR1 and CDR2: SEHNR and FQNEAQ (reference sequence). The V gene lost 2 bases and the J gene lost 4 bases, with 13 bases spanning the gap. This CDR3 has 15 amino acids. In nucleotides, the CDR3 is TGTGCCAGCAGCTTAAGTCCAGTGCCCCCAGATACGCAGTATTTT. Protein product: CASSLSPVPPDTQYF. Using reference TRBV7-9 and TRBJ2-3 for the parts outside the CDR3, the full variable domain is DTGVSQNPRHKITKRGQNVTFRCDPISEHNRLYWYRQTLGQGPEFLTYFQNEAQLEKSRLLSDRFSAERPKGSFSTLEIQRTEQGDSAMYLCASSLSPVPPDTQYFGPGTRLTVL.

This clonotype appeared a few times. The chain combines TRBV20-1 with TRBJ2-1, with 9 bases fitting TRBD1. CDR3 length: 14 residues. Germline assignment: CDR1 DFQATT and CDR2 SNEGSKA (reference sequence). V gave up 1 base and J gave up 7 bases; unmatched junction bases: 5. CDR3 amino acids: CSARGDRVVNEQFF. The CDR3 region has the DNA TGCAGTGCTAGAGGGGACAGGGTTGTGAATGAGCAGTTCTTC.

On this clonotype: Lacking the conserved final phenylalanine or tryptophan, this CDR3 likely reflects a read error. The DNA is left out, because the CDR3 cannot be placed on it with certainty; the CDR3 is given as TCRdb lists it. V gene TRBV30 combines with J gene TRBJ2-1; the table's D call TRBD2 went unverified against the DNA. In germline, CDR1 is GTSNPN, CDR2 SVGIG (reference sequence). The CDR3 has 11 amino acids, counting both end residues. CDR3 amino acids: CAWSVRRPDQT.

This CDR3 reads CASSQERGGLSSGANVLTF. For the CDR3, the DNA is TGTGCCAGCAGCCAAGAGCGAGGGGGGTTGAGCTCTGGGGCCAACGTCCTGACTTTC. The chain couples TRBV4-2 to TRBJ2-6; tentatively, D is TRBD1 or TRBD2 (6 bases each). The CDR3 loop spans 19 amino acids. Per germline, CDR1 LGHNA and CDR2 YNFKEQ. Trimming removed 0 bases at V and 0 bases at J, with 15 bases between.

This clonotype was observed a handful of times. The V and J genes are TRBV20-1 and TRBJ2-5; 8 nucleotides agree with TRBD2. The CDR3 is 20 residues long. Germline V lookup: CDR1 DFQATT, CDR2 SNEGSKA (reference sequence). With V trimmed by 0 bases and J by 4 bases, 22 bases remained unmatched. CDR3 region: CSARDYLLRGTRLGGETQYF. In nucleotides, the CDR3 is TGCAGTGCTAGAGACTACCTATTGCGTGGGACTAGATTGGGAGGAGAGACCCAGTACTTC.

The chain recombines TRBV10-3 with TRBJ2-7; 14 positions agree with TRBD2. CDR3 length equals 15 residues. Germline lookup yields CDR1 ENHRY and CDR2 SYGVKD. V lost 4 bases, J lost 4 bases, and 3 bases stayed unmatched. The CDR3 region is CAISATSGRAYEQYF. CDR3 sequence (DNA): TGTGCCATCAGTGCGACTAGCGGGAGGGCATACGAGCAGTACTTC.

In DNA form, the CDR3 reads TGTGCCAGCAGCCCTAGAGTAAACTCCTACAATGAGCAGTTCTTC. As protein: CASSPRVNSYNEQFF. The genes are TRBV7-9 and TRBJ2-1; D uncertain. This CDR3 is built from 15 residues. Trimming shortened V by 5 bases and J by 0 bases, and 11 bases separated the two germline ends. Germline V CDR1 and CDR2: SEHNR, FQNEAQ (reference sequence).

The chain is built from TRBV20-1 and TRBJ2-4, with TRBD2 matching 13 bases. V shed 6 bases, J shed 7 bases, and the junction held 18 bases outside the gene matches. CDR3 size: 18 residues. Germline CDR1 and CDR2: DFQATT and SNEGSKA (reference sequence). The CDR3 DNA sequence: TGCAGTGCCAGGGGACTAGCGGGGAGTTTAAGCCAGTGGAACATTCAGTACTTC. Protein sequence: CSARGLAGSLSQWNIQYF.

The chain recombines TRBV7-8 with TRBJ2-3; TRBD1 is a possible D gene (6 bases). The V end was cut by 5 bases, the J end by 7 bases, with 16 bases between. Per germline, CDR1 SGHVS and CDR2 FQNEAQ. CDR3 length: 14 residues. CDR3 amino acids: CASSPPKQGYTQYF. The CDR3, as DNA: TGTGCCAGCAGCCCTCCTAAGCAGGGGTATACGCAGTATTTT.

This clonotype has a handful of counts. This chain connects TRBV5-6 to TRBJ2-7; D assignment may be TRBD1 or TRBD2 (5 bases each). Trimming stripped 4 bases from V and 4 bases from J, with 15 bases between. The CDR3 is 14 amino acids. The V gene's germline CDR1 is SGHDT and CDR2 YYEEEE. The CDR3 DNA follows: TGTGCCAGCAGCGCCACCGGGACCACGTACGAGCAGTACTTC. It codes for CASSATGTTYEQYF. Full variable domain (rest looked up from reference TRBV5-6 and TRBJ2-7): DAGVTQSPTHLIKTRGQQVTLRCSPKSGHDTVSWYQQALGQGPQFIFQYYEEEERQRGNFPDRFSGHQFPNYSSELNVNALLLGDSALYLCASSATGTTYEQYFGPGTRLTVT.

This clonotype was detected only a few times. The chain joins TRBV12-3 or TRBV12-4 to TRBJ2-3; TRBD2 matches at 9 bases. The CDR3 covers 18 residues. V lost 1 base, J lost 5 bases, and 13 bases stayed unmatched. The CDR3 region is CASSLEAGGSRRGDTQYF. CDR3 bases: TGTGCCAGCAGTTTAGAAGCGGGAGGATCGAGGCGGGGAGATACGCAGTATTTT.

This clonotype came up a few times. The chain carries TRBV28 and TRBJ1-4, with 7 bases lining up with TRBD1. J gave up 8 bases and V 6 bases, and 15 bases lay outside the gene matches. The germline gives CDR1 MDHEN, CDR2 SYDVKM. The CDR3 has 16 amino acids. CDR3 nucleotide sequence: TGTGCCAGCAGCCCCCCTCAGGGGGTGGGTGGCGAAAAACTGTTTTTT. Protein sequence: CASSPPQGVGGEKLFF.

This clonotype was counted once. Compared with germline, one end of the junction differs, possibly owing to a read error. The chain combines TRBV28 with TRBJ1-5, with D unresolved. Looked up from germline, CDR1 is MDHEN and CDR2 is SYDVKM. This CDR3 region has 15 residues. The CDR3 region is CANSLQIGRNQPQHF. The CDR3 coding sequence is TGTGCCAACAGTCTGCAAATTGGACGGAATCAGCCCCAGCATTTT. The full variable domain, its missing parts supplied by reference TRBV28 and TRBJ1-5, is DVKVTQSSRYLVKRTGEKVFLECVQDMDHENMFWYRQDPGLGLRLIYFSYDVKMKEKGDIPEGYSVSREKKERFSLILESASTNQTSMYLCANSLQIGRNQPQHFGDGTRLSIL.

This clonotype was found a few times. CDR3 sequence (DNA): TGTGCCAGCAGTGATCAGTCTTTTACAGATACGCAGTATTTT. This gives the protein CASSDQSFTDTQYF. The chain carries TRBV25-1 and TRBJ2-3; D uncertain. Germline V gene sequence: CDR1 MGHDK, CDR2 SYGVNS. CDR3 size: 14 residues. V was cut by 3 bases and J by 3 bases, with 10 bases left in between.

On this clonotype: A clone one base away is much larger, so this may be a read error. The V gene is TRBV27, the J gene TRBJ1-5; a possible D gene is TRBD1 (5 bases). Germline V gene lookup returns CDR1 MNHEY and CDR2 SMNVEV (reference sequence). This CDR3 comprises 15 residues. In DNA, the CDR3 is TGTGCCAGCAGTCCAGAGGGGTATAGCAATCAGCCCGAGCATTTT. It codes for CASSPEGYSNQPEHF.

This clonotype occurred many times. The chain employs TRBV5-5 and TRBJ1-1, with D unresolved. V was trimmed by 4 bases and J by 0 bases, leaving 7 bases between them. This CDR3 spans 13 amino acids. Germline V gives CDR1 SGHKS, CDR2 YYEKEE (reference sequence). This CDR3 is CASSPGLNTEAFF. The DNA of the CDR3 is TGTGCCAGCAGCCCCGGCCTGAACACTGAAGCTTTCTTT.

V gene TRBV7-9 combines with J gene TRBJ2-3; D possibly uses TRBD1 or TRBD2 (5 bases each). Trimming removed 1 base from V and 0 bases from J, with 11 bases in between. Germline loops: CDR1 SEHNR, CDR2 FQNEAQ (reference sequence). CDR3 length equals 16 residues. The CDR3 here is CASSLGGNPSTDTQYF. The CDR3 nucleotides are TGTGCCAGCAGCTTAGGGGGGAACCCCAGCACAGATACGCAGTATTTT.

The sample holds many counts of this clonotype. The V gene is TRBV12-3 or TRBV12-4, the J gene TRBJ1-2; D is undetermined. The CDR3 covers 15 residues. V dropped 3 bases and J dropped 4 bases, with 15 bases sitting between them. This CDR3 is CASSFMTISPYGYTF. The CDR3 coding sequence is TGTGCCAGCAGTTTTATGACGATATCCCCCTATGGCTACACCTTC.

This clonotype was recorded many times. The genes are TRBV9 and TRBJ1-3; D uncertain. Trimming shortened V by 1 base and J by 0 bases, and 11 bases separated the two germline ends. Germline-derived CDR1 and CDR2 are SGDLS and YYNGEE. The CDR3 contains 16 residues. CDR3 protein: CASSVTPADSGNTIYF. The CDR3 nucleotides read TGTGCCAGCAGCGTAACTCCGGCCGACTCTGGAAACACCATATATTTT.

In its sample, this clonotype was seen a few times. J is TRBJ1-1 and V is TRBV12-3 or TRBV12-4; tentative D call: TRBD1 (5 bases). CDR3 length equals 16 residues. The V end lost 7 bases, the J end lost 3 bases, and 21 bases lay between the germline ends. The chain's CDR3 is CASKKGKGGLDTEAFF. The CDR3 DNA reads TGTGCCAGCAAAAAGGGGAAGGGTGGGCTGGACACTGAAGCTTTCTTT.